The 2 T cell receptor beta chains below all came from one sample that was sequenced in a study of naive and memory T cell subsets (dated by TCRdb to about 2017). These receptors are not linked to any known antigen. Here is what the overall study found, with its caveats: A few larger clonotypes were found in naive repertoires, especially CD8, and these larger clonotypes were possibly memory cells re-expressing CD45RA.

Libraries were built with UMI-ligation and nested PCR. TCRdb lists the instrument as Illumina MiSeq. To cover both TRBC1 and TRBC2, the beta constant-region primer consisted of an equimolar mix of two oligonucleotides. Four rounds of PCR were used to amplify ligated cDNA, with nested alpha and beta constant-region primers being used together with the SP2 primer. The raw public reads went through TCRdb reprocessing: fastp at Q25, MiXCR clone calling, in-frame beta chains kept. Each CDR3 protein appears once, grouped with its most common genes and DNA. The sample profile shows more than 120,000 distinct CDR3 sequences; around 21% of them were found once. Together, the top ten hold 0.5% to 0.75% of the sample. Sequencing was carried out using naive CD8+ T cells from blood. The cell subset or site label for this specimen denotes: naive T cells, CD45RA high CD27+. These receptors were taken from a human donor in good health.

The gene calls are TRBV29-1 and TRBJ2-1; the D gene is possibly TRBD1 (7 bases). This CDR3 contains 11 residues. Trimming removed 5 bases from V and 9 bases from J, with 11 bases in between. CDR1 SQVTM and CDR2 ANQGSEA come from the germline V gene. CDR3 nucleotides: TGCAGCGTTCCAGGGGGAGGTGAGCAGTTCTTC. It codes for CSVPGGGEQFF.

This clonotype was found a few times. The gene calls are TRBV7-2 and TRBJ2-2, with D perhaps matching TRBD1 (6 bases). Germline CDR1 reads SGHTA; CDR2 reads FQGNSA. CDR3 length equals 16 residues. V was cut by 0 bases and J by 6 bases, with 14 bases left in between. CDR3 sequence: CASSLAAGQSSGELFF. Here the CDR3 DNA reads TGTGCCAGCAGCTTAGCTGCCGGACAGTCTTCCGGGGAGCTGTTTTTT. Based on the CDR3 plus reference TRBV7-2 and TRBJ2-2, the full variable domain is GAGVSQSPSNKVTEKGKDVELRCDPISGHTALYWYRQSLGQGLEFLIYFQGNSAPDKSGLPSDRFSAERTGGSVSTLTIQRTQQEDSAVYLCASSLAAGQSSGELFFGEGSRLTVL.